One sample yielded the 9 T cell receptor beta chains listed below, sequenced in a study of cytotoxic CD8 clonotypes in ibrutinib-treated CLL (dated by TCRdb to 2020 to 2023). The library came from the immunoSEQ multiplex PCR assay. TCRdb retrieved this table from immuneACCESS and kept in-frame rearrangements only. Not all clones are present; in checked studies, unresolved V genes account for under half, and no reason is known for the remainder. Across this sample there are nearly 300,000 clones, with about 72% seen only once. The ten largest clones represent roughly 6% of the sample. The sample's time point label, in plain terms: progressive disease on ibrutinib. The sequences come from PBMCs, collected at disease progression, from a patient treated with ibrutinib. The receptors originated from a human donor with chronic lymphocytic leukemia.

A few counts support this clone. The J gene is TRBJ1-2, the V gene TRBV6-4; maybe TRBD1 (6 bases). The V end lost 0 bases, the J end lost 5 bases, and 10 bases lay between the germline ends. The length of the CDR3 is 14 residues. The germline gives CDR1 MRHNA, CDR2 SNTAGT. CDR3 coding DNA: TGTGCCAGCAGTGACTCGGGTCAGGGGTATGGCTACACCTTC. Protein: CASSDSGQGYGYTF.

This rearrangement joins TRBV6-6 to TRBJ2-7; D gene unclear. The length of the CDR3 is 11 residues. V shed 2 bases and J shed 5 bases, with 4 bases lying between them. Per the germline V gene, CDR1 is MNHNY and CDR2 is SVGAGI (reference sequence). The DNA for the CDR3 is TGTGCCAGCAGTTACCGGGACGAGCAGTACTTC. This codes for CASSYRDEQYF.

The chain combines TRBV5-1 with TRBJ2-1, with a possible D match to TRBD1 (6 bases). Germline V gene data show CDR1 as SGHRS and CDR2 as YFSETQ. Trimming took off 0 bases at V and 7 bases at J, with 23 bases between the two ends. This CDR3 contains 18 residues. CDR3 residues: CASSLGWQGMKVMNEQFF. The CDR3 nucleotides are TGCGCCAGCAGCTTGGGGTGGCAGGGGATGAAGGTGATGAATGAGCAGTTCTTC.

The chain employs TRBV21-1 and TRBJ2-1; TRBD1, the table's D call, lacks a check against the DNA. TRBV21-1 is recorded as a pseudogene. The CDR3 covers 17 residues. CDR3 amino acids: CASSTPTGPRIYNEQFF. CDR3 nucleotide sequence: TGTGCCAGCAGCACTCCTACAGGGCCCCGAATATACAATGAGCAGTTCTTC.

This clone was seen a handful of times. This sequence joins TRBV29-1 and TRBJ1-2, with 9 nucleotides matching TRBD1. The V and J ends lost 4 bases and 4 bases, in that order; junction bases with no gene match: 7. The V gene's germline CDR1 is SQVTM and CDR2 ANQGSEA. The CDR3 totals 14 residues. DNA of the CDR3: TGCAGCGTTGTTCTGGACAGGGGAAGCTATGGCTACACCTTC. As protein: CSVVLDRGSYGYTF.

The CDR3 loop is CASSRSGHPYEQYF. The CDR3 nucleotides are TGCGCCAGCAGCCGCTCGGGACACCCCTACGAGCAGTACTTC. The chain carries TRBV5-1 and TRBJ2-7, with a weak D call TRBD1 (6 bases). V shed 4 bases and J shed 2 bases, with 13 bases lying between them. The CDR3 is 14 residues long. Per the germline V gene, CDR1 is SGHRS and CDR2 is YFSETQ.

J is TRBJ2-1 and V is TRBV5-1; the D gene is possibly TRBD2 (6 bases). Trimming took 0 bases from V and 5 from J, leaving 12 bases between them. Germline V gene data show CDR1 as SGHRS and CDR2 as YFSETQ. This CDR3 has 15 amino acids. CDR3 sequence reads: CASSLAGGTHNEQFF. Here the CDR3 DNA reads TGCGCCAGCAGCTTGGCTGGGGGGACTCACAATGAGCAGTTCTTC.

The chain has TRBV7-2 and TRBJ2-7, with D tentatively TRBD2 (6 bases). CDR3 length: 15 amino acids. The germline CDR1 and CDR2 sequences are SGHTA and FQGNSA. Trimming stripped 4 bases from V and 3 bases from J, with 16 bases between. The chain's CDR3 is CASSSYPGGNYEQYF. For the CDR3, the DNA is TGTGCCAGCAGCTCATACCCGGGCGGGAACTACGAGCAGTACTTC.

The chain combines TRBV5-5 with TRBJ1-2; 7 bases are a match to TRBD1. From germline, CDR1 is SGHKS and CDR2 YYEKEE (reference sequence). CDR3 length: 12 amino acids. V gave up 4 bases and J gave up 5 bases; unmatched junction bases: 2. The CDR3: CASSGTVYGYTF. The DNA of the CDR3 is TGTGCCAGCAGCGGGACAGTTTATGGCTACACCTTC.